Listed here are 30 T cell receptor beta chains from one sample, sequenced in a study of OX40 agonist ivuxolimab in advanced cancers. Measured with immunoSEQ multiplex PCR; TCRdb has only the in-frame clones, and not every one. The data show approximately 68,000 clones, 86% seen once. The sample in question was CD4+ or CD8+ T cells sorted from blood, obtained in a trial of the OX40 agonist ivuxolimab. These receptors were collected from an adult with an advanced solid tumor such as melanoma, head and neck, liver or kidney cancer.

The J gene is TRBJ1-5, the V gene TRBV6-4, with a weak D call TRBD1 (6 bases). This CDR3 spans 15 amino acids. Germline V gene data show CDR1 as MRHNA and CDR2 as SNTAGT. V gave up 4 bases and J gave up 6 bases, with 16 bases separating them. The CDR3 sequence: CASSATNRVGQPQHF. The CDR3, as DNA: TGTGCCAGCAGTGCGACAAACAGGGTAGGTCAGCCCCAGCATTTT.

This sequence joins TRBV5-6 and TRBJ1-5; D is unclear. V was pared by 1 base and J by 2 bases, with 4 bases between. The germline gives CDR1 SGHDT, CDR2 YYEEEE. CDR3 length: 13 amino acids. The CDR3 bases are TGTGCCAGCAGCTTGCAGGGCAATCAGCCCCAGCATTTT. Amino acids: CASSLQGNQPQHF.

J is TRBJ2-1 and V is TRBV30; D remains unclear. Trimming left V 2 bases short and J 8 bases short, with 7 bases between. The CDR3 runs 11 residues. Germline V gene data show CDR1 as GTSNPN and CDR2 as SVGIG (reference sequence). CDR3 nucleotide sequence: TGTGCCTGGAGTCCAGGCTATGAGCAGTTCTTC. As protein: CAWSPGYEQFF.

The chain joins TRBV5-4 to TRBJ1-2, with 10 bases lining up with TRBD1. The V gene end was trimmed by 4 bases and the J gene end by 6 bases; junction bases not matched to a gene: 6. The CDR3 length is 14 residues. Germline values: CDR1 SGHNT, CDR2 YYREEE (reference sequence). The CDR3 nucleotides are TGTGCCAGCAGCCGGACAGGGGGGGTGGATGGCTACACCTTC. Translating gives CASSRTGGVDGYTF.

This chain joins TRBV11-2 and TRBJ2-1; either TRBD1 or TRBD2 may fit D (5 bases each). CDR3 length: 12 amino acids. CDR1 is SGHAT, CDR2 FQNNGV, per germline. V lost 5 bases, J lost 9 bases, and 11 bases lay in between. The CDR3 spells CASSLGGGEQFF. For the CDR3, the DNA is TGTGCCAGCAGCCTCGGTGGGGGTGAGCAGTTCTTC. Full variable domain (rest looked up from reference TRBV11-2 and TRBJ2-1): EAGVAQSPRYKIIEKRQSVAFWCNPISGHATLYWYQQILGQGPKLLIQFQNNGVVDDSQLPKDRFSAERLKGVDSTLKIQPAKLEDSAVYLCASSLGGGEQFFGPGTRLTVL.

The V gene is TRBV4-1, the J gene TRBJ1-5, with unresolved D. The V end was cut by 1 base, the J end by 3 bases, with 10 bases between. The germline V gene encodes CDR1 MGHRA and CDR2 YSYEKL. The CDR3 extends over 15 amino acids. The DNA for the CDR3 is TGCGCCAGCAGCCAAGCGTGGCAGGACAATCAGCCCCAGCATTTT. Translation: CASSQAWQDNQPQHF.

This clone was seen just once. This chain uses TRBV6-5 with TRBJ1-2, with D possibly TRBD1 on 6 matching bases. The germline V gene has CDR1 MNHEY and CDR2 SVGAGI. The CDR3 has 12 amino acids. The ends were cut back, 8 bases at V and 6 bases at J, with 13 bases in the middle. The CDR3 DNA is TGTGCCAGCGGTGCGGGGGGCGATGGCTACACCTTC. Protein: CASGAGGDGYTF.

The chain has TRBV10-1 and TRBJ1-4, with unresolved D. This CDR3 spans 14 amino acids. From germline, CDR1 is WNHNN and CDR2 SYGVQD (reference sequence). V dropped 5 bases and J dropped 7 bases, with 14 bases sitting between them. The CDR3 DNA is TGCGCCAGCAGTTCCATGGGAGACGGTGAAAAACTGTTTTTT. It codes for CASSSMGDGEKLFF.

The rearrangement joins TRBV6-1 to TRBJ2-1; D uncertain. This CDR3 has 15 amino acids. With 2 bases removed from V and 0 bases from J, the gap between germline ends came to 8 bases. Germline CDR1 reads MNHNS; CDR2 reads SASEGT. The CDR3, as DNA: TGTGCCAGCAGTGAATACAGTAGCTCCTACAATGAGCAGTTCTTC. Its translation is CASSEYSSSYNEQFF.

CDR3 bases: TGTGCCAGTAGTCTAGTGGGCCCGGGGTCCTACACCGGGGAGCTGTTTTTT. This gives the protein CASSLVGPGSYTGELFF. The chain uses TRBV19 and TRBJ2-2, with D possibly matching TRBD2 (5 bases). The CDR3 is made up of 17 amino acids. V lost 5 bases to trimming and J lost 3 bases, with 19 bases between them. Germline V gene data show CDR1 as LNHDA and CDR2 as SQIVND (reference sequence).

This clone was seen just once. This chain connects TRBV28 to TRBJ1-4, with no clear D. Germline CDR1 is MDHEN and CDR2 is SYDVKM. Trimming took 11 bases from V and 3 from J, leaving 16 bases between them. This CDR3 has 14 amino acids. The CDR3: CAGRRARANEKLFF. As DNA, the CDR3 is TGTGCCGGAAGAAGGGCTAGGGCTAATGAAAAACTGTTTTTT. Full variable domain (outside the CDR3, taken from reference TRBV28 and TRBJ1-4): DVKVTQSSRYLVKRTGEKVFLECVQDMDHENMFWYRQDPGLGLRLIYFSYDVKMKEKGDIPEGYSVSREKKERFSLILESASTNQTSMYLCAGRRARANEKLFFGSGTQLSVL.

The rearrangement uses TRBV29-1 and TRBJ2-7; no reliable D call. The CDR3 length is 11 residues. Germline CDR1 reads SQVTM; CDR2 reads ANQGSEA. Trimming shortened V by 4 bases and J by 2 bases, and 6 bases separated the two germline ends. The CDR3 region is CSVGLAYEQYF. CDR3 bases: TGCAGCGTTGGGCTCGCCTACGAGCAGTACTTC.

The rearrangement links TRBV4-1 to TRBJ2-2; D gene uncertain. CDR1 is MGHRA, CDR2 YSYEKL, per germline. V gave up 3 bases and J gave up 14 bases, with 13 bases separating them. This CDR3 region has 12 residues. This chain's CDR3 is CASSQSDVILFF. CDR3 nucleotides: TGCGCCAGCAGCCAGTCCGACGTTATCCTGTTTTTT.

The V call is TRBV14, the J call TRBJ2-3, with a weak D call TRBD1 (5 bases). The germline V gene has CDR1 SGHDN and CDR2 FVKESK. V was pared by 4 bases and J by 2 bases, with 10 bases between. The CDR3 length is 14 residues. The CDR3 sequence: CASSRDSFTDTQYF. The CDR3 DNA follows: TGTGCCAGCAGCCGAGACAGCTTCACAGATACGCAGTATTTT.

The chain is built from TRBV7-3 and TRBJ2-2; D might be TRBD2 (6 bases). The CDR3 spans 15 residues. Germline CDR1 and CDR2: SGHTA and FQGTGA. Trimming stripped 5 bases from V and 4 bases from J, with 14 bases between. The CDR3: CASSAGSWGTGELFF. The DNA of the CDR3 is TGTGCCAGCAGCGCCGGGAGTTGGGGCACCGGGGAGCTGTTTTTT. Drawing the rest from reference TRBV7-3 and TRBJ2-2, the complete variable domain is GAGVSQTPSNKVTEKGKYVELRCDPISGHTALYWYRQSLGQGPEFLIYFQGTGAADDSGLPNDRFFAVRPEGSVSTLKIQRTERGDSAVYLCASSAGSWGTGELFFGEGSRLTVL.

The V and J genes are TRBV27 and TRBJ2-3, with D tentatively TRBD2 (7 bases). The CDR3 spans 16 residues. The germline V and J ends were trimmed by 6 bases and 2 bases, with 18 bases remaining between them. CDR1 and CDR2 (germline): MNHEY, SMNVEV (reference sequence). CDR3 protein: CASRGGRVAYTDTQYF. The CDR3 nucleotides are TGTGCCAGCAGAGGGGGGAGGGTAGCTTACACAGATACGCAGTATTTT.

Written as DNA, the CDR3 is TGTGCCAGTGACAGGGAGGAAGGCAATCAGCCCCAGCATTTT. It yields the protein CASDREEGNQPQHF. The chain employs TRBV2 and TRBJ1-5; 7 positions agree with TRBD1. Per the germline V gene, CDR1 is SNHLY and CDR2 is FYNNEI. The V and J ends lost 9 bases and 2 bases, in that order; junction bases with no gene match: 7. This CDR3 contains 14 residues.

V is TRBV6-1 and J is TRBJ1-1; D not certain. V gave up 2 bases and J gave up 3 bases, with 10 bases separating them. This CDR3 is built from 14 residues. Germline-derived CDR1 and CDR2 are MNHNS and SASEGT. CDR3 coding DNA: TGTGCCAGCAGTGAACCGGGTTTGGACACTGAAGCTTTCTTT. Protein product: CASSEPGLDTEAFF.

This chain links TRBV28 with TRBJ2-5, with a possible D match to TRBD1 (5 bases). Germline-derived CDR1 and CDR2 are MDHEN and SYDVKM. The CDR3 loop spans 12 amino acids. The V and J ends lost 7 bases and 7 bases respectively, with 13 bases between them. The CDR3 nucleotides are TGTGCCAGCAACAGAGGAAGGGGGACCCAGTACTTC. Encoded protein: CASNRGRGTQYF.

The chain links TRBV6-5 to TRBJ1-6; TRBD1 matches 7 bases. CDR3 size: 15 residues. The junction had 7 bases not matched to a gene; V was cut back by 6 bases and J by 5 bases. CDR1 and CDR2 from the germline V gene are MNHEY and SVGAGI. The CDR3 reads CASSLSGTDNSPLHF. CDR3 coding DNA: TGTGCCAGCAGCCTTTCCGGGACAGATAATTCACCCCTCCACTTT.

CDR3 sequence (DNA): TGTGCCATCAGTTCGGACAAGGGGGGCTCCTACGAGCAGTACTTC. This sequence encodes CAISSDKGGSYEQYF. The chain joins TRBV10-3 to TRBJ2-7, with D possibly called TRBD1 or TRBD2 (6 bases each). The CDR3 is 15 residues long. Trimming removed 5 bases from V and 0 bases from J, with 14 bases in between. Germline V gene sequence: CDR1 ENHRY, CDR2 SYGVKD.

This clone occurred a few times. This chain joins TRBV10-3 and TRBJ2-7; a possible D gene is TRBD2 (5 bases). CDR3 length: 14 residues. Trimming took off 9 bases at V and 6 bases at J, with 21 bases between the two ends. Germline-derived CDR1 and CDR2 are ENHRY and SYGVKD. CDR3 DNA sequence: TGTGCCATTTCGGACCCGGGGAAAACGGTCGAGCAGTACTTC. Residues: CAISDPGKTVEQYF.

The V and J genes are TRBV28 and TRBJ1-6, with 8 bases matching TRBD1. V shed 2 bases, J shed 10 bases, and the junction held 13 bases outside the gene matches. CDR3 size: 17 residues. Per the germline V gene, CDR1 is MDHEN and CDR2 is SYDVKM. CDR3 sequence: CASSLEGLTGEGSPLHF. The CDR3 nucleotides are TGTGCCAGCAGTTTAGAAGGGTTGACAGGGGAGGGCTCACCCCTCCACTTT.

This clone was seen more than once but under ten times. This sequence joins TRBV10-3 and TRBJ1-1; TRBD1 aligns across 8 bases. Looked up from germline, CDR1 is ENHRY and CDR2 is SYGVKD. The CDR3 totals 14 residues. V trimming: 6 bases; J trimming: 5 bases; junction bases outside the gene matches: 8. In nucleotides, the CDR3 is TGTGCCATCAGGGGTACAGGGGGGGAAACTGAAGCTTTCTTT. Encoded protein: CAIRGTGGETEAFF.

V and J are TRBV4-3 and TRBJ1-5; 7 positions agree with TRBD1. The CDR3 spans 16 residues. Germline CDR1 LGHNA, CDR2 YSLEER. V trimming: 0 bases; J trimming: 2 bases; junction bases outside the gene matches: 4. This CDR3 is CASSQEAGGGNQPQHF. CDR3 nucleotide sequence: TGCGCCAGCAGCCAAGAGGCAGGGGGAGGCAATCAGCCCCAGCATTTT.

The chain couples TRBV5-3 to TRBJ2-1; D possibly uses TRBD1 or TRBD2 (5 bases each). TRBV5-3 is classed as an ORF, of uncertain function. The CDR3 extends over 17 amino acids. Trimming cost V 0 bases and J 4 bases, with 17 bases left between them. CDR3 sequence: CARSLVGDLGRYNEQFF. For the CDR3, the DNA is TGTGCCAGAAGCTTGGTAGGGGACCTCGGAAGGTACAATGAGCAGTTCTTC.

This sequence joins TRBV7-2 and TRBJ2-5; D possibly uses TRBD1 or TRBD2 (5 bases each). Germline V gene sequence: CDR1 SGHTA, CDR2 FQGNSA. This CDR3 is 12 amino acids long. V was clipped by 5 bases and J by 14 bases, with 18 bases between them. The CDR3 coding sequence is TGTGCCAGCAGCCGGGTGAGGGGTTCGGCTTACTTC. This sequence encodes CASSRVRGSAYF.

This sequence joins TRBV7-2 and TRBJ1-6; D gene uncertain. This CDR3 is built from 14 residues. The V end lost 5 bases, the J end lost 2 bases, and 7 bases lay between the germline ends. The germline gives CDR1 SGHTA, CDR2 FQGNSA. CDR3 amino acids: CASSLGPYNSPLHF. CDR3 DNA: TGTGCCAGCAGCCTAGGGCCCTATAATTCACCCCTCCACTTT.

The chain has TRBV19 and TRBJ2-3, with no clear D. The V end was cut by 2 bases, the J end by 2 bases, with 11 bases between. The CDR3 extends over 15 amino acids. The V gene's germline CDR1 is LNHDA and CDR2 SQIVND (reference sequence). This CDR3 is CASSIQETHTDTQYF. The CDR3 DNA sequence: TGTGCCAGTAGTATACAAGAGACTCACACAGATACGCAGTATTTT.

The chain has TRBV18 and TRBJ1-1, with 10 bases that match TRBD1. Germline CDR1 is KGHSH and CDR2 is LQKENI. This CDR3 region has 16 residues. V lost 2 bases, J lost 3 bases, and 6 bases stayed unmatched. CDR3 DNA: TGTGCCAGCTCACCATCGGGACAGGGGAGGGACACTGAAGCTTTCTTT. Its translation: CASSPSGQGRDTEAFF.